This T cell receptor beta chain was sequenced in a study of vaccination and CD4 T cells after COVID-19. Study-level information: Drawing of post-COVID samples took place a median about 97 days after diagnosis (range 35 to 161). General study results and limits: Convalescent patients' vaccine-specific clones were spike mono-reactive in 304 of 307 cases. Convalescent patients gained a median about 90% of their reactive clones only post-vaccination.

From germline, CDR1 is DFQATT and CDR2 SNEGSKA (reference sequence). There are 13 residues in the CDR3. The germline V and J ends were trimmed by 6 bases and 4 bases, with 13 bases remaining between them. Treatment: approximately 11-day PBMC culture with coronavirus spike peptide pools or control peptides (ViraFEST assay). Half-medium changes with fresh IL-2 medium occurred on days 3 and 7. Scientists ran DNA taken from cultured CD4+ T cells through the Oncomine TCR Beta short-read assay for sequencing. TCRdb re-called the PCR reads with MiXCR, one entry per CDR3 protein. Of roughly 24,000 distinct CDR3 sequences in the sample, roughly 40% are singletons; the top ten hold roughly 11%. This clonotype was seen a few times. Its antigen is still unknown.

The sample taken for sequencing was CD4+ T cells from blood, cultured in vitro. This clonotype was obtained from a human donor who had recovered from COVID-19. The V gene is TRBV20-1, the J gene TRBJ1-5, with D maybe TRBD1 (5 bases). The CDR3 spells CSARGDLNQPQHF. The CDR3 region has the DNA TGCAGTGCCCGGGGCGATCTTAATCAGCCCCAGCATTTT.